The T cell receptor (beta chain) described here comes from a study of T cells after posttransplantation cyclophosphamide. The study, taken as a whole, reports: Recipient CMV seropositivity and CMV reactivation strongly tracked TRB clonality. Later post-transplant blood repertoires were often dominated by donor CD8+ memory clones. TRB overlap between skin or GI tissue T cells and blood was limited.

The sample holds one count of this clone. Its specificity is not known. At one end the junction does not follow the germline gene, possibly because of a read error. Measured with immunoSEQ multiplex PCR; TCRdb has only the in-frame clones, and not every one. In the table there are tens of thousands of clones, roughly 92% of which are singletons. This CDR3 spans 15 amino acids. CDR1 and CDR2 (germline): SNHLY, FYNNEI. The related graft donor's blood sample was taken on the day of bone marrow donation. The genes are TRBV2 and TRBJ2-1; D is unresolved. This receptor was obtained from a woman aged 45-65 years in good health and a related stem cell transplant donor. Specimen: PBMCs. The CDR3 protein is CASSSTKSSCNEQFF. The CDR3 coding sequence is TGTGCCAGCAGTTCTACTAAGAGCTCCTGCAATGAGCAGTTCTTC.